These 31 T cell receptor beta chains came from one sample sequenced in a study of T-cell reconstitution after alpha-beta-depleted transplantation in children. During its preparation, the TCRbeta library received unique molecular identifiers. TCRdb re-analysed the PCR reads in MiXCR, keeping a single row per CDR3 protein. In the table there are about 610,000 distinct CDR3 sequences, 10% to 13% of which are singletons. This material consisted of PBMCs from the stem cell graft donor, taken from the stem cell graft. The receptor source for this set is a human donor who donated a stem cell graft to a child with acute myeloid leukemia.

This clonotype has ten or more counts. The chain recombines TRBV6-4 with TRBJ2-2; 9 bases fit TRBD1. The CDR3 totals 15 residues. CDR1 is MRHNA and CDR2 is SNTAGT in the germline V gene. With V trimmed by 7 bases and J by 2 bases, 5 bases remained unmatched. The CDR3 coding sequence is TGTGCCAGCAAGCCACAGGGGGCTAACACCGGGGAGCTGTTTTTT. Residues: CASKPQGANTGELFF.

V usage is TRBV5-1 and J usage is TRBJ1-1; possibly TRBD1 for D (5 bases). This CDR3 contains 13 residues. V was pared by 4 bases and J by 5 bases, with 12 bases between. In germline, CDR1 is SGHRS, CDR2 YFSETQ. For the CDR3, the DNA is TGCGCCAGCAGCGGGCAGGGAGGGACTGAAGCTTTCTTT. This translates into CASSGQGGTEAFF.

This clonotype was observed a handful of times. J is TRBJ1-1 and V is TRBV28; tentative D call: TRBD1 (6 bases). CDR1 is MDHEN, CDR2 SYDVKM, per germline. The CDR3 consists of 14 residues. Trimming removed 6 bases from V and 7 bases from J, with 18 bases in between. The CDR3 coding sequence is TGTGCCAGCAGGGATCGAGGGGGACACGGTGAAGCTTTCTTT. Translation gives CASRDRGGHGEAFF.

This clonotype occurred many times. The chain uses TRBV4-3 and TRBJ2-1; D is possibly TRBD1 (6 bases). CDR1 and CDR2 (germline): LGHNA, YSLEER. The CDR3 sequence is 16 residues long. Trimming took 1 base from V and 2 from J, leaving 12 bases between them. The CDR3 spells CASSQAQAGAYNEQFF. As DNA, the CDR3 is TGCGCCAGCAGCCAAGCCCAGGCAGGGGCCTACAATGAGCAGTTCTTC.

This clonotype was seen a few times. The V gene is TRBV5-1, the J gene TRBJ2-1; D remains unclear. With 0 bases removed from V and 2 bases from J, the gap between germline ends came to 12 bases. Germline CDR1 is SGHRS and CDR2 is YFSETQ. This CDR3 is built from 16 residues. CDR3 nucleotides: TGCGCCAGCAGCTTGGGCCTAGGAGCCACCTACAATGAGCAGTTCTTC. Translated, it gives CASSLGLGATYNEQFF.

This clonotype was detected only a few times. The chain employs TRBV7-9 and TRBJ2-5, with a tentative D call TRBD1 (6 bases). V lost 0 bases and J lost 3, with 8 bases in between. CDR1 and CDR2 from the germline V gene are SEHNR and FQNEAQ (reference sequence). There are 14 residues in the CDR3. The CDR3 DNA reads TGTGCCAGCAGCTTAGCGCCAGGGGAAGAGACCCAGTACTTC. Its protein product is CASSLAPGEETQYF.

The chain links TRBV6-2 or TRBV6-3 to TRBJ2-3, with 9 bases aligning to TRBD2. Unmatched junction bases numbered 9, after V lost 4 bases and J lost 4 bases. This CDR3 comprises 16 residues. CDR1 is MNHEY and CDR2 is SVGEGT in the germline V gene. Written as DNA, the CDR3 is TGTGCCAGCAGTTGGATAGAGCGGGAGGTAGCAGATACGCAGTATTTT. Translated, it gives CASSWIEREVADTQYF.

CDR3 protein: CATQGLADTDTQYF. The DNA for the CDR3 is TGTGCCACCCAGGGACTAGCGGACACAGATACGCAGTATTTT. This chain joins TRBV6-2 or TRBV6-3 and TRBJ2-3; 11 bases align to TRBD2. V lost 10 bases, J lost 2 bases, and 5 bases stayed unmatched. There are 14 residues in the CDR3. The germline V gene has CDR1 MNHEY and CDR2 SVGEGT.

The chain joins TRBV2 to TRBJ1-4; a possible D gene is TRBD1 (5 bases). The germline V gene has CDR1 SNHLY and CDR2 FYNNEI. This CDR3 has 15 residues. V lost 1 base and J lost 5, with 11 bases in between. The CDR3 coding sequence is TGTGCCAGCAGTGAAGGTGGGGGATTCAATGAAAAACTGTTTTTT. Its protein is CASSEGGGFNEKLFF.

This clonotype was recorded at least ten times. V is TRBV4-3 and J is TRBJ2-1; tentatively, D is TRBD1 (6 bases). Trimming took 0 bases from V and 7 from J, leaving 13 bases between them. The CDR3 loop spans 15 amino acids. The germline V gene has CDR1 LGHNA and CDR2 YSLEER. CDR3 amino acids: CASSQEQGYGNEQFF. CDR3 coding DNA: TGCGCCAGCAGCCAAGAACAGGGCTATGGAAATGAGCAGTTCTTC.

This clonotype has more than one count but fewer than ten. The chain couples TRBV12-3 or TRBV12-4 to TRBJ2-2, with 7 bases lining up with TRBD2. The V gene end was trimmed by 6 bases and the J gene end by 4 bases; junction bases not matched to a gene: 2. The CDR3 is 13 amino acids. The CDR3 region is CASSGLGTGELFF. CDR3 nucleotide sequence: TGTGCCAGCAGCGGACTAGGCACCGGGGAGCTGTTTTTT.

The J gene is TRBJ2-3, the V gene TRBV4-2; 13 positions agree with TRBD2. Losses at the gene ends were 4 bases for V and 4 bases for J; bases not matched to a gene: 11. Germline-derived CDR1 and CDR2 are LGHNA and YNFKEQ. The CDR3 covers 18 residues. CDR3: CASSRARTSGSSADTQYF. The CDR3 DNA reads as TGTGCCAGCAGCCGGGCCCGGACTAGCGGGAGTAGTGCAGATACGCAGTATTTT.

The V gene is TRBV2, the J gene TRBJ2-2; no definite D call. The V end lost 6 bases, the J end lost 6 bases, and 11 bases lay between the germline ends. The CDR3 consists of 13 residues. Germline CDR1 reads SNHLY; CDR2 reads FYNNEI. The chain's CDR3 is CASRPLGAGELFF. The CDR3 nucleotides read TGTGCCAGCAGACCCCTAGGAGCCGGGGAGCTGTTTTTT.

The sample holds a few counts of this clonotype. The rearrangement links TRBV30 to TRBJ1-1; the match to TRBD1 covers 7 bases. Germline V gene lookup returns CDR1 GTSNPN and CDR2 SVGIG (reference sequence). This CDR3 region has 15 residues. V gave up 2 bases and J gave up 4 bases; unmatched junction bases: 10. The CDR3 nucleotides are TGTGCCTGGAGTCCACGATCGACAGGGACCACTGAAGCTTTCTTT. It encodes CAWSPRSTGTTEAFF.

The V gene is TRBV27, the J gene TRBJ2-5; D gene unclear. V was shortened by 3 bases and J by 7 bases, with 12 bases between the two germline ends. From germline, CDR1 is MNHEY and CDR2 SMNVEV (reference sequence). The CDR3 covers 13 residues. CDR3 loop: CASSLDTLGTQYF. In DNA form, the CDR3 reads TGTGCCAGCAGTTTGGATACCTTGGGGACCCAGTACTTC.

This clonotype has at least ten counts. V is TRBV6-5 and J is TRBJ1-4, with D maybe TRBD1 (5 bases). This CDR3 is built from 15 residues. CDR1 and CDR2 (germline): MNHEY, SVGAGI. Trimming pared 2 bases from V and 1 base from J, leaving 8 bases between. The CDR3 coding sequence is TGTGCCAGCAGTTACGGGGGGGGAACTAATGAAAAACTGTTTTTT. Residues: CASSYGGGTNEKLFF.

This clonotype has more than one count but fewer than ten. CDR3 residues: CASSQVRQQETQYF. The CDR3 nucleotides read TGTGCCAGCAGCCAAGTTCGGCAGCAAGAGACCCAGTACTTC. The chain is built from TRBV4-2 and TRBJ2-5; D remains unclear. The CDR3 spans 14 residues. Per germline, CDR1 LGHNA and CDR2 YNFKEQ. V was pared by 1 base and J by 2 bases, with 8 bases between.

This chain joins TRBV9 and TRBJ2-2; D is possibly TRBD2 (6 bases). Trimming left V 4 bases short and J 4 bases short, with 26 bases between. There are 19 residues in the CDR3. Per germline, CDR1 SGDLS and CDR2 YYNGEE. The CDR3, as DNA: TGTGCCAGCAGCCCCCGAGCGGAGGGCTCACTTGGCTTCACCGGGGAGCTGTTTTTT. Translated, it gives CASSPRAEGSLGFTGELFF.

This clonotype was counted many times. The CDR3 loop reads CASSPREGDTQYF. As DNA, the CDR3 is TGTGCCAGCTCCCCCCGCGAGGGAGATACGCAGTATTTT. The chain joins TRBV6-5 to TRBJ2-3; possible D gene TRBD2, 5 bases. This CDR3 has 13 amino acids. V lost 8 bases to trimming and J lost 5 bases, with 14 bases between them. CDR1 is MNHEY, CDR2 SVGAGI, per germline.

This clonotype appeared a few times. The V call is TRBV5-6, the J call TRBJ2-2; 9 bases match TRBD2. This CDR3 is 16 amino acids long. The junction had 4 bases not matched to a gene; V was cut back by 4 bases and J by 0 bases. Germline V lookup: CDR1 SGHDT, CDR2 YYEEEE. Here the CDR3 reads CASSSGLAPNTGELFF. In nucleotides, the CDR3 is TGTGCCAGCAGCAGTGGACTAGCGCCGAACACCGGGGAGCTGTTTTTT. The full variable domain, in which reference TRBV5-6 and TRBJ2-2 provide the parts outside the CDR3, is DAGVTQSPTHLIKTRGQQVTLRCSPKSGHDTVSWYQQALGQGPQFIFQYYEEEERQRGNFPDRFSGHQFPNYSSELNVNALLLGDSALYLCASSSGLAPNTGELFFGEGSRLTVL.

CDR3: CSAREGSGGETQYF. CDR3 in DNA: TGCAGTGCTAGGGAGGGTTCGGGGGGGGAGACCCAGTACTTC. V is TRBV20-1 and J is TRBJ2-5; 8 bases are a match to TRBD2. Germline values: CDR1 DFQATT, CDR2 SNEGSKA (reference sequence). Germline trimming cut 3 bases from V and 5 bases from J; bases unmatched to any gene: 8. This CDR3 contains 14 residues.

The chain uses TRBV29-1 and TRBJ2-3, with a weak D call TRBD2 (5 bases). Germline loops: CDR1 SQVTM, CDR2 ANQGSEA. V was shortened by 6 bases and J by 3 bases, with 16 bases between the two germline ends. This CDR3 has 14 amino acids. CDR3 DNA sequence: TGCAGCGTGAGATCCCCGAGCGGAACAGATACGCAGTATTTT. Amino acids: CSVRSPSGTDTQYF.

The sample holds many counts of this clonotype. The rearrangement uses TRBV7-3 and TRBJ2-1; unclear D gene. The CDR3 sequence is 15 residues long. With 2 bases removed from V and 5 bases from J, the gap between germline ends came to 13 bases. Germline CDR1 is SGHTA and CDR2 is FQGTGA. The CDR3 region is CASSLGSRTHNEQFF. Written as DNA, the CDR3 is TGTGCCAGCAGCTTAGGCAGCAGAACCCACAATGAGCAGTTCTTC.

Ten or more counts support this clonotype. V usage is TRBV28 and J usage is TRBJ2-3, with 10 positions matching TRBD1. CDR1 and CDR2 from the germline V gene are MDHEN and SYDVKM. This CDR3 has 15 amino acids. The V segment lost 4 bases and the J segment 3 bases; nucleotides outside the gene matches: 4. CDR3 loop: CASSSGQGGTDTQYF. As DNA, the CDR3 is TGTGCCAGCAGTTCCGGACAGGGGGGAACAGATACGCAGTATTTT.

This clonotype was seen only a few times. The V call is TRBV7-2, the J call TRBJ1-3; unclear D gene. Germline CDR1 and CDR2: SGHTA and FQGNSA. Trimming removed 5 bases from V and 3 bases from J, with 14 bases in between. The CDR3 has 15 residues. The CDR3 is CASSRTVNSGNTIYF. The DNA for the CDR3 is TGTGCCAGCAGCCGAACGGTGAACAGTGGAAACACCATATATTTT.

This clonotype was detected a few times. The chain recombines TRBV9 with TRBJ2-3, with TRBD2 matching 7 bases. The V and J ends lost 3 bases and 2 bases, in that order; junction bases with no gene match: 6. Germline V gives CDR1 SGDLS, CDR2 YYNGEE. This CDR3 is built from 15 residues. The CDR3 sequence is CASSGTSATTDTQYF. DNA for the CDR3: TGTGCCAGCAGCGGAACTAGCGCCACCACAGATACGCAGTATTTT. The complete variable domain, with remaining parts taken from reference TRBV9 and TRBJ2-3, reads DSGVTQTPKHLITATGQRVTLRCSPRSGDLSVYWYQQSLDQGLQFLIQYYNGEERAKGNILERFSAQQFPDLHSELNLSSLELGDSALYFCASSGTSATTDTQYFGPGTRLTVL.

The sample holds a few counts of this clonotype. This sequence joins TRBV4-2 and TRBJ2-7, with 12 bases that match TRBD2. CDR3 length: 16 amino acids. The germline gives CDR1 LGHNA, CDR2 YNFKEQ. Trimming at V came to 4 bases and at J to 4 bases, leaving 8 bases not matched to a gene. This chain's CDR3 is CASSRETSGGKYEQYF. CDR3 coding DNA: TGTGCCAGCAGCCGAGAGACTAGCGGGGGCAAGTACGAGCAGTACTTC.

The rearrangement uses TRBV15 and TRBJ2-5; 8 bases line up with TRBD1. The CDR3 contains 15 residues. The germline gives CDR1 LNHNV, CDR2 YYDKDF (reference sequence). J was trimmed by 5 bases and V by 1 base; bases with no gene match: 6. Here the CDR3 reads CATSRGGQGIETQYF. CDR3 DNA sequence: TGTGCCACCAGCAGAGGAGGACAGGGAATCGAGACCCAGTACTTC.

The chain joins TRBV3-1 to TRBJ1-6; D not certain. Germline V lookup: CDR1 LGHDT, CDR2 YNNKEL (reference sequence). This CDR3 has 13 residues. V lost 5 bases to trimming and J lost 7 bases, with 9 bases between them. The CDR3 region is CASSDTVNSPLHF. The CDR3 DNA follows: TGTGCCAGCAGCGATACAGTGAATTCACCCCTCCACTTT.

The chain joins TRBV29-1 to TRBJ2-3; a possible D gene is TRBD2 (6 bases). The length of the CDR3 is 13 residues. Germline V gene data show CDR1 as SQVTM and CDR2 as ANQGSEA. The V gene lost 7 bases and the J gene lost 1 base, with 12 bases spanning the gap. The CDR3 nucleotides are TGCAGCGCCGGAGGGACCCGCACAGATACGCAGTATTTT. Its translation: CSAGGTRTDTQYF.

The chain is built from TRBV4-3 and TRBJ1-1; weak D call: TRBD1 (5 bases). The CDR3 consists of 16 residues. V lost 0 bases, J lost 7 bases, and 18 bases lay in between. CDR1 and CDR2 from the germline V gene are LGHNA and YSLEER. The CDR3 DNA reads TGCGCCAGCAGCCAAGAGGTGGGGACCCGCTTATATGAAGCTTTCTTT. Protein: CASSQEVGTRLYEAFF.